This T cell receptor (beta chain) was captured by sequencing in a study of T cell repertoires in cytomegalovirus infection. This clonotype has ten or more counts. Its antigen is unidentified. Points from the study as a whole: CMV-specific TCR beta clonotypes restricted by HLA-C dominated the ex vivo response.

TCRdb re-called the reads through MiXCR, storing one row per CDR3 protein. The table has approximately 170,000 distinct CDR3 sequences, about an eighth seen once. V was trimmed by 1 base and J by 3 bases, leaving 10 bases between them. From germline, CDR1 is SGHVS and CDR2 FNYEAQ. The CDR3 is made up of 14 amino acids. The origin of this receptor is a human donor in good health (CMV status not recorded). Some clones in this sample may be carry-over from other donors' samples. Sample: PBMCs. The rearrangement uses TRBV7-6 and TRBJ2-7; D remains unclear. The CDR3 loop is CASSLVPGFYEQYF. CDR3 coding DNA: TGTGCCAGCAGCTTAGTGCCAGGTTTCTACGAGCAGTACTTC.